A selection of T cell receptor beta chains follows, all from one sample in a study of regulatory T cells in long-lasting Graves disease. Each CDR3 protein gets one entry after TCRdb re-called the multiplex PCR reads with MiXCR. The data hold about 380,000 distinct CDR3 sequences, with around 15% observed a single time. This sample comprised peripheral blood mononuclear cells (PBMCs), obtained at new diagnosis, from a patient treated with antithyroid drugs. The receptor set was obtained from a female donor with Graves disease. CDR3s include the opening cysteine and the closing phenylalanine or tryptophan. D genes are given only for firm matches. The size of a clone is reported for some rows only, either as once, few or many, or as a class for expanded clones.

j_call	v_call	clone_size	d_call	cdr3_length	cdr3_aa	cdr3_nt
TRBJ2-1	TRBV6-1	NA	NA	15	CASRQDGGYGNEQFF	TGTGCCAGCAGACAAGATGGGGGATATGGAAATGAGCAGTTCTTC
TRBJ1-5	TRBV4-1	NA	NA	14	CASSPYRAGQPQHF	TGCGCCAGCAGCCCCTATCGGGCGGGACAGCCCCAGCATTTT
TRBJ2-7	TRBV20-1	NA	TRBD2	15	CSANRGEERAYEQYF	TGCAGTGCCAACCGGGGGGAAGAGCGAGCCTACGAGCAGTACTTC
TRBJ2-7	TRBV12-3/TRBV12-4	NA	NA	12	CASSSVPYEQYF	TGTGCCAGCAGTTCCGTACCCTACGAGCAGTACTTC
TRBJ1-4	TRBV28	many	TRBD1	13	CAIRQGLNEKLFF	TGTGCCATCCGACAGGGATTAAATGAAAAACTGTTTTTT
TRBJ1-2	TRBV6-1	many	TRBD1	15	CASSEARGINYGYTF	TGTGCCAGCAGTGAAGCCAGGGGGATAAACTATGGCTACACCTTC
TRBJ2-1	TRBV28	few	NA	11	CASQGSNEQFF	TGTGCCAGCCAGGGATCCAATGAGCAGTTCTTC
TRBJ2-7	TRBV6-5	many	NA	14	CASSYLRVTYEQYF	TGTGCCAGCAGTTATCTCCGGGTCACCTACGAGCAGTACTTC
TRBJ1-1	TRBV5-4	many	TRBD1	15	CASSLPQGASTEAFF	TGTGCCAGCAGCCTACCTCAGGGGGCGTCCACTGAAGCTTTCTTT
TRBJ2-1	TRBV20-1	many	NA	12	CSARGDNNEQFF	TGCAGTGCTAGGGGGGACAACAATGAGCAGTTCTTC
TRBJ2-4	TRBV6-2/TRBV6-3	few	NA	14	CASDSGRAKNIQYF	TGTGCCAGCGACTCCGGACGAGCCAAAAACATTCAGTACTTC
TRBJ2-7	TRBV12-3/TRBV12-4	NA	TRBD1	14	CASSFDRGGHEQYF	TGTGCCAGCAGTTTCGACAGGGGCGGGCACGAGCAGTACTTC
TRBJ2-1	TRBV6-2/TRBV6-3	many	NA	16	CASNTYWQGRNNEQFF	TGTGCCAGCAACACCTATTGGCAGGGGAGGAACAATGAGCAGTTCTTC
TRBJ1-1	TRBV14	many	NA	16	CASSPWGLLGDTEAFF	TGTGCCAGCAGCCCCTGGGGACTTCTTGGGGACACTGAAGCTTTCTTT
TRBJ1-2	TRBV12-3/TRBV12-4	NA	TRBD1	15	CASSPRGGEVYGYTF	TGTGCCAGCAGTCCCAGGGGGGGGGAGGTCTATGGCTACACCTTC
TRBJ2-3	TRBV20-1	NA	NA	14	CSACSVGDGDTQYF	TGCAGTGCTTGTAGCGTGGGAGATGGAGATACGCAGTATTTT
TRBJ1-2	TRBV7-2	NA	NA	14	CASSLAQGVAGYTF	TGTGCCAGCAGCTTAGCGCAAGGGGTTGCTGGCTACACCTTC
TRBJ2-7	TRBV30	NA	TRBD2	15	CAWSTGLAGSYEQYF	TGTGCCTGGAGCACCGGACTAGCGGGATCCTACGAGCAGTACTTC
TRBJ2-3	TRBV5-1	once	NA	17	CASSLAGTPAHPDTQYF	TGCGCCAGCAGCTTGGCCGGGACCCCCGCACACCCAGATACGCAGTATTTT
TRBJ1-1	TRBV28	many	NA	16	CASSPQGWGWNTEAFF	TGTGCCAGCAGTCCCCAGGGATGGGGTTGGAACACTGAAGCTTTCTTT
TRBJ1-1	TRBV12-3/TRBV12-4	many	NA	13	CASIRGGNTEAFF	TGTGCCAGCATACGGGGGGGGAACACTGAAGCTTTCTTT
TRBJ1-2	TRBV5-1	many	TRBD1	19	CASSPNPGGPGQGADGYTF	TGCGCCAGCAGCCCAAACCCCGGGGGTCCGGGACAGGGGGCAGATGGCTACACCTTC
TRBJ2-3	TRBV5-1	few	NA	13	CASSQDGTDTQYF	TGCGCCAGCAGTCAAGACGGCACAGATACGCAGTATTTT
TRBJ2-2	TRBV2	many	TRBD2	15	CASASSGGATGELFF	TGTGCCAGCGCTTCTAGCGGGGGGGCCACCGGGGAGCTGTTTTTT
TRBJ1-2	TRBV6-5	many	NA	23	CASSYLGSSQALGAMANVDGYTF	TGTGCCAGCAGTTATTTGGGATCCTCTCAGGCGTTAGGGGCTATGGCTAACGTCGATGGCTACACCTTC
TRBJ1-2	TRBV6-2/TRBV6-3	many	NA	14	CASSAMTTNYGYTF	TGTGCCAGCAGTGCGATGACAACTAACTATGGCTACACCTTC
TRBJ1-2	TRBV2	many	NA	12	CASRERDYGYTF	TGTGCCAGCAGAGAAAGGGACTATGGCTACACCTTC
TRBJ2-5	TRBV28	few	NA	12	CASSLGRGTQYF	TGTGCCAGCAGTTTGGGACGAGGGACCCAGTACTTC
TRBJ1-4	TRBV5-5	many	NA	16	CASSAIPGAPVEKLFF	TGTGCCAGCAGCGCTATCCCCGGGGCCCCGGTGGAAAAACTGTTTTTT
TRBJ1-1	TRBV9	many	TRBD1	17	CASSPAGTGGSKTEAFF	TGTGCCAGCAGCCCAGCAGGGACAGGGGGGTCGAAGACTGAAGCTTTCTTT
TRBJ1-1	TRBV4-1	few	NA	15	CASSPGPGENTEAFF	TGCGCCAGCAGCCCTGGTCCGGGAGAGAACACTGAAGCTTTCTTT
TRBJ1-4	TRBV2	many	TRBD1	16	CASSGTQGADDEKLFF	TGTGCCAGCAGCGGTACACAGGGGGCAGACGATGAAAAACTGTTTTTT
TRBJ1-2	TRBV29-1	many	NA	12	CSVEGFGYGYTF	TGCAGCGTTGAAGGCTTCGGGTATGGCTACACCTTC
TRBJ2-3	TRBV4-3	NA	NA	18	CASSQDYPLADYTDTQYF	TGCGCCAGCAGCCAAGATTATCCGCTAGCTGATTACACAGATACGCAGTATTTT
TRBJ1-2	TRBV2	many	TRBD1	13	CAHLSGQAGGYTF	TGTGCCCACCTCAGCGGACAGGCTGGCGGCTACACCTTC
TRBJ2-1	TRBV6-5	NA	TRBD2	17	CASSYSRGASGKNEQFF	TGTGCCAGCAGTTACTCGAGGGGGGCTAGCGGGAAGAATGAGCAGTTCTTC
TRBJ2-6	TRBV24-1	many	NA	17	CATSDPPRGTGANVLTF	TGTGCCACCAGTGATCCCCCCAGGGGAACTGGGGCCAACGTCCTGACTTTC
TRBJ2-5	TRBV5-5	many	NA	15	CASSQGVMGRETQYF	TGTGCCAGCAGCCAAGGGGTCATGGGGAGAGAGACCCAGTACTTC
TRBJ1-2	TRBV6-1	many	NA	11	CASLFNYGYTF	TGTGCCAGCCTCTTCAACTATGGCTACACCTTC
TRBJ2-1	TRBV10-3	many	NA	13	CAIGTGAHSRQFF	TGTGCCATCGGGACGGGAGCGCATTCGCGGCAGTTCTTC
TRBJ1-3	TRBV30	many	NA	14	CAWNPDGFGNTIYF	TGTGCCTGGAACCCTGACGGGTTTGGAAACACCATATATTTT
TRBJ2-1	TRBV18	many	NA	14	CASATSLFHNEQFF	TGTGCCAGCGCGACTAGTTTGTTCCACAATGAGCAGTTCTTC
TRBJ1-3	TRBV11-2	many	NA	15	CASSLASGSGNTIYF	TGTGCCAGCAGTTTGGCCTCGGGGTCTGGAAACACCATATATTTT
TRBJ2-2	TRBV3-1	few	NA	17	CASTHDGVLFNTGELFF	TGTGCCAGCACCCATGACGGGGTTTTATTTAACACCGGGGAGCTGTTTTTT
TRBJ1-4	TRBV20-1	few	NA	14	CSARPPGLNEKLFF	TGCAGTGCTAGGCCCCCGGGGCTTAATGAAAAACTGTTTTTT
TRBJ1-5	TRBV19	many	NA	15	CASSTAIYSNQPQHF	TGTGCCAGTAGTACCGCCATCTATAGCAATCAGCCCCAGCATTTT